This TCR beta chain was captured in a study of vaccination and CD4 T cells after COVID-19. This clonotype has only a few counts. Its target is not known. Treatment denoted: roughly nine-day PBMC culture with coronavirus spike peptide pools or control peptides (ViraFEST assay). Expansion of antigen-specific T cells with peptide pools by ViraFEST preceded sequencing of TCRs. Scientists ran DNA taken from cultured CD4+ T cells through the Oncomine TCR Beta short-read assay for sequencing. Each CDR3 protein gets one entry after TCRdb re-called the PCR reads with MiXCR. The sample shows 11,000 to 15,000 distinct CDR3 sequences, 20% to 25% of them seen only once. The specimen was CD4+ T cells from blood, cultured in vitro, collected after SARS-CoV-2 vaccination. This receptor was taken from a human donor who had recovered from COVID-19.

The CDR3 DNA reads as TGTGCCAGCAGCTTAGATGGGGACTCACCCTACGAGCAGTACTTC. This encodes CASSLDGDSPYEQYF. V gene TRBV11-3 combines with J gene TRBJ2-7; D is perhaps TRBD2 (6 bases). Germline V lookup: CDR1 SGHNT, CDR2 YENEEA. The CDR3 totals 15 residues. V was pared by 0 bases and J by 2 bases, with 11 bases between.